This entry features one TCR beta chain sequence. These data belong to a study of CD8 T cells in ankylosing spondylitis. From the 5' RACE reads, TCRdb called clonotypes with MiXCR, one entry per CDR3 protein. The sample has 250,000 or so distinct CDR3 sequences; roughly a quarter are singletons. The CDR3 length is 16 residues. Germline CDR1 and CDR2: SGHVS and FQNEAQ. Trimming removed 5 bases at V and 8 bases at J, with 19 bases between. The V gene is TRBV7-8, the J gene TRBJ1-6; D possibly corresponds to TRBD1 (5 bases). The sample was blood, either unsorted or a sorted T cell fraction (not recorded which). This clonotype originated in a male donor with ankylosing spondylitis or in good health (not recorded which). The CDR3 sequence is CASSPSGRPIYSPLHF. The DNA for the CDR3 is TGTGCCAGCAGCCCTTCGGGACGACCGATTTATTCACCCCTCCACTTT.